Below are 29 T cell receptor beta chains sequenced from a single sample in a study of blood T cell repertoires in COVID-19. This table comes from immunoSEQ multiplex PCR, and its TCRdb copy is limited to in-frame clones, with some not included. The sample holds 150,000 or so clones, 85% to 90% seen once. The sample was peripheral blood. The receptors were sampled from a man younger than 35 with COVID-19, enrolled during active disease.

The chain carries TRBV27 and TRBJ1-6; TRBD1 agrees at 10 bases. The CDR3 consists of 15 residues. Germline-derived CDR1 and CDR2 are MNHEY and SMNVEV (reference sequence). Trimming at V came to 7 bases and at J to 7 bases, leaving 7 bases not matched to a gene. CDR3 sequence reads: CASTPMGQGNSPLHF. In DNA, the CDR3 is TGTGCCAGCACCCCAATGGGACAGGGGAATTCACCCCTCCACTTT.

The chain carries TRBV7-2 and TRBJ2-7, with a tentative D call TRBD1 (6 bases). V shed 5 bases and J shed 2 bases, with 16 bases lying between them. The CDR3 sequence is 15 residues long. Germline CDR1 reads SGHTA; CDR2 reads FQGNSA. Here the CDR3 DNA reads TGTGCCAGCAGCCCCCAGTCAGGGGACCCCTACGAGCAGTACTTC. Its translation is CASSPQSGDPYEQYF.

The chain uses TRBV7-8 and TRBJ2-7; 9 nucleotides align to TRBD2. V was clipped by 6 bases and J by 7 bases; unmatched bases: 13. This CDR3 has 15 amino acids. The V gene's germline CDR1 is SGHVS and CDR2 FQNEAQ. The CDR3, as DNA: TGTGCCAGCAGTTTTAGAGGCCTAGCGGGGTGGGAGCAGTACTTC. The encoded protein is CASSFRGLAGWEQYF.

The chain uses TRBV6-4 and TRBJ2-1, with 7 bases identical to TRBD2. The V gene's germline CDR1 is MRHNA and CDR2 SNTAGT. The CDR3 loop spans 14 amino acids. Germline trimming cut 6 bases from V and 6 bases from J; bases unmatched to any gene: 8. The CDR3 DNA is TGTGCCAGCAGCGAAACTAGCGCCGGCAATGAGCAGTTCTTC. This encodes CASSETSAGNEQFF.

V is TRBV11-1 and J is TRBJ2-5; 12 bases agree with TRBD2. The germline V gene encodes CDR1 SGHAT and CDR2 FQDESV (reference sequence). The CDR3 runs to 16 residues. Trimming removed 3 bases from V and 3 bases from J; junction bases left unmatched: 5. In nucleotides, the CDR3 is TGTGCCAGCAGCTTGACAGGACTAGCGGGGAAAGAGACCCAGTACTTC. The encoded protein is CASSLTGLAGKETQYF.

J is TRBJ2-2 and V is TRBV27; D possibly corresponds to TRBD2 (6 bases). CDR3 length equals 12 residues. Per germline, CDR1 MNHEY and CDR2 SMNVEV (reference sequence). V was clipped by 5 bases and J by 11 bases, with 12 bases between them. Written as DNA, the CDR3 is TGTGCCAGCAGTCTCGGGACTGGAGAGCTGTTTTTT. Translating gives CASSLGTGELFF.

The V call is TRBV19, the J call TRBJ2-1; 7 nucleotides align to TRBD2. The CDR3 runs 15 residues. With V trimmed by 2 bases and J by 7 bases, 8 bases remained unmatched. Germline V gene lookup returns CDR1 LNHDA and CDR2 SQIVND (reference sequence). The chain's CDR3 is CASSIRRERLNEQFF. DNA of the CDR3: TGTGCCAGTAGTATACGGCGGGAGCGTTTAAATGAGCAGTTCTTC. The variable domain in full, completed from reference TRBV19 and TRBJ2-1, reads DGGITQSPKYLFRKEGQNVTLSCEQNLNHDAMYWYRQDPGQGLRLIYYSQIVNDFQKGDIAEGYSVSREKKESFPLTVTSAQKNPTAFYLCASSIRRERLNEQFFGPGTRLTVL.

The rearrangement links TRBV9 to TRBJ2-5, with 7 bases identical to TRBD1. This CDR3 region has 16 residues. The V gene end was trimmed by 0 bases and the J gene end by 3 bases; junction bases not matched to a gene: 8. CDR1 is SGDLS and CDR2 is YYNGEE in the germline V gene. Here the CDR3 reads CASSVATYRGKETQYF. CDR3 nucleotide sequence: TGTGCCAGCAGCGTAGCTACGTACAGGGGAAAAGAGACCCAGTACTTC. Full variable domain (rest looked up from reference TRBV9 and TRBJ2-5): DSGVTQTPKHLITATGQRVTLRCSPRSGDLSVYWYQQSLDQGLQFLIQYYNGEERAKGNILERFSAQQFPDLHSELNLSSLELGDSALYFCASSVATYRGKETQYFGPGTRLLVL.

The chain recombines TRBV29-1 with TRBJ2-1, with D possibly TRBD1 on 5 matching bases. Germline CDR1 reads SQVTM; CDR2 reads ANQGSEA. This CDR3 comprises 12 residues. Trimming cost V 5 bases and J 6 bases, with 11 bases left between them. CDR3 nucleotides: TGCAGCGTTAAATCTCAGGGCAATGAGCAGTTCTTC. Its protein is CSVKSQGNEQFF.

The V gene is TRBV6-5, the J gene TRBJ2-3; TRBD2 matches at 7 bases. The CDR3 is 13 residues long. V was clipped by 7 bases and J by 3 bases; unmatched bases: 4. Germline V gene data show CDR1 as MNHEY and CDR2 as SVGAGI. CDR3 in DNA: TGTGCCAGCAACAAGCGGGGAACAGATACGCAGTATTTT. Translated: CASNKRGTDTQYF.

The chain combines TRBV5-4 with TRBJ1-5; unclear D gene. The CDR3 covers 13 residues. Germline V gene data show CDR1 as SGHNT and CDR2 as YYREEE (reference sequence). Trimming removed 4 bases from V and 4 bases from J, with 9 bases in between. CDR3 sequence (DNA): TGTGCCAGCAGCCCAGGAAAGAATCAGCCCCAGCATTTT. Translation: CASSPGKNQPQHF. The full variable domain, with the rest looked up from reference TRBV5-4 and TRBJ1-5, is ETGVTQSPTHLIKTRGQQVTLRCSSQSGHNTVSWYQQALGQGPQFIFQYYREEENGRGNFPPRFSGLQFPNYSSELNVNALELDDSALYLCASSPGKNQPQHFGDGTRLSIL.

The chain couples TRBV7-3 to TRBJ1-2; weak D call: TRBD1 (6 bases). The CDR3 contains 12 residues. V lost 4 bases and J lost 8, with 11 bases in between. CDR1 is SGHTA and CDR2 is FQGTGA in the germline V gene. The CDR3 spells CASSSPGGGYTF. In DNA form, the CDR3 reads TGTGCCAGCAGCTCCCCTGGGGGCGGCTACACCTTC.

This sequence joins TRBV6-5 and TRBJ1-2; D is ambiguous. V lost 5 bases and J lost 3, with 13 bases in between. Germline V CDR1 and CDR2: MNHEY, SVGAGI. CDR3 length equals 14 residues. CDR3 DNA sequence: TGTGCCAGCAGTCGAAGTGGTGGCTACTATGGCTACACCTTC. It is translated as CASSRSGGYYGYTF.

This clone was found a few times. The chain is built from TRBV9 and TRBJ1-2; a possible D gene is TRBD1 (6 bases). The germline V and J ends were trimmed by 4 bases and 6 bases, with 22 bases remaining between them. Germline values: CDR1 SGDLS, CDR2 YYNGEE. The CDR3 consists of 16 residues. The CDR3 loop reads CASSPTPGTSKDGYTF. CDR3 sequence (DNA): TGTGCCAGCAGCCCTACCCCCGGGACATCTAAGGATGGCTACACCTTC.

The V and J genes are TRBV10-3 and TRBJ2-6; 7 nucleotides agree with TRBD1. Germline-derived CDR1 and CDR2 are ENHRY and SYGVKD. J lost 1 base, V lost 8 bases, and 5 bases had no gene match. This CDR3 is 15 amino acids long. The CDR3 loop is CAIGQDLSGANVLTF. The CDR3 DNA is TGTGCCATCGGACAGGACCTTTCTGGGGCCAACGTCCTGACTTTC.

This chain joins TRBV15 and TRBJ2-2; a possible D gene is TRBD2 (6 bases). The germline V gene encodes CDR1 LNHNV and CDR2 YYDKDF (reference sequence). V shed 4 bases and J shed 2 bases, with 11 bases lying between them. The CDR3 consists of 15 residues. CDR3 in DNA: TGTGCCACCAGCACCGTAGCGGTTAACACCGGGGAGCTGTTTTTT. Amino acid sequence: CATSTVAVNTGELFF. Full variable domain (remainder filled in from reference TRBV15 and TRBJ2-2): DAMVIQNPRYQVTQFGKPVTLSCSQTLNHNVMYWYQQKSSQAPKLLFHYYDKDFNNEADTPDNFQSRRPNTSFCFLDIRSPGLGDTAMYLCATSTVAVNTGELFFGEGSRLTVL.

V is TRBV7-2 and J is TRBJ1-5; no clear D. V lost 1 base and J 3 bases, leaving 4 bases between the germline ends. The CDR3 consists of 13 residues. Germline-derived CDR1 and CDR2 are SGHTA and FQGNSA. Here the CDR3 DNA reads TGTGCCAGCAGCTTAGAGCACAATCAGCCCCAGCATTTT. Translated, it gives CASSLEHNQPQHF.

Only a few counts were recorded for this clone. The CDR3 spells CASSQGGTLRELFF. The CDR3 coding sequence is TGCGCCAGCAGCCAAGGGGGCACGTTGAGGGAGCTGTTTTTT. The chain has TRBV4-1 and TRBJ2-2; tentatively, D is TRBD1 (5 bases). The ends were cut back, 1 base at V and 9 bases at J, with 12 bases in the middle. The CDR3 has 14 residues. CDR1 MGHRA and CDR2 YSYEKL come from the germline V gene.

This clone came up a few times. The V gene is TRBV9, the J gene TRBJ1-6; 10 nucleotides align to TRBD1. The CDR3 runs 16 residues. J was trimmed by 10 bases and V by 4 bases; bases with no gene match: 11. From germline, CDR1 is SGDLS and CDR2 YYNGEE. Written as DNA, the CDR3 is TGTGCCAGCAGCTATGACTCCGGGACAGGGGAATCACCCCTCCACTTT. Its protein is CASSYDSGTGESPLHF.

The chain joins TRBV19 to TRBJ2-7; TRBD1 matches at 7 bases. The CDR3 has 14 residues. Germline assignment: CDR1 LNHDA and CDR2 SQIVND (reference sequence). The trim removed 1 base at V and 2 bases at J, leaving 2 bases unmatched. In DNA form, the CDR3 reads TGTGCCAGTAGTATAGGAGGGACAGCCTACGAGCAGTACTTC. Protein: CASSIGGTAYEQYF.

This sequence joins TRBV5-4 and TRBJ2-1; 8 bases are a match to TRBD2. CDR1 SGHNT and CDR2 YYREEE come from the germline V gene (reference sequence). The CDR3 loop spans 16 amino acids. The trim removed 0 bases at V and 4 bases at J, leaving 6 bases unmatched. The CDR3 loop is CASSLAAGTRYNEQFF. CDR3 DNA sequence: TGTGCCAGCAGCTTGGCCGCTGGGACTAGATACAATGAGCAGTTCTTC.

The chain has TRBV12-3 or TRBV12-4 and TRBJ2-5; 7 bases are a match to TRBD1. Trimming took 6 bases from V and 5 from J; bases not matched to a gene: 6. The CDR3 contains 13 residues. CDR3 protein: CASRTGLGETQYF. The CDR3 DNA reads as TGTGCCAGCAGGACAGGGCTCGGGGAGACCCAGTACTTC.

V is TRBV7-8 and J is TRBJ1-6; 10 bases fit TRBD1. Per the germline V gene, CDR1 is SGHVS and CDR2 is FQNEAQ. V lost 5 bases to trimming and J lost 7 bases; unmatched junction nucleotides: 8. The CDR3 is made up of 16 amino acids. The CDR3 DNA sequence: TGTGCCAGCAGCAAACGGGACAGGGGTTCCAATTCACCCCTCCACTTT. Its translation: CASSKRDRGSNSPLHF.

In its sample, this clone was seen once. The genes are TRBV13 and TRBJ2-3, with 9 bases identical to TRBD2. Germline V gene data show CDR1 as PRHDT and CDR2 as FYEKMQ (reference sequence). This CDR3 is 16 amino acids long. V trimming: 2 bases; J trimming: 4 bases; junction bases outside the gene matches: 7. Here the CDR3 reads CASSLLAGGSADTQYF. The DNA for the CDR3 is TGTGCCAGCAGCTTACTCGCGGGAGGGAGCGCAGATACGCAGTATTTT.

The chain links TRBV27 to TRBJ2-1; TRBD2 is a possible D gene (7 bases). The CDR3 length is 15 residues. V lost 4 bases and J 7 bases, leaving 17 bases between the germline ends. Germline V lookup: CDR1 MNHEY, CDR2 SMNVEV (reference sequence). In DNA, the CDR3 is TGTGCCAGCAGTTCGAGGGGGAGGGCTCGGAATGAGCAGTTCTTC. Residues: CASSSRGRARNEQFF.

The chain combines TRBV7-9 with TRBJ2-3, with a weak D call TRBD1 (5 bases). Per the germline V gene, CDR1 is SEHNR and CDR2 is FQNEAQ (reference sequence). The germline V and J ends were trimmed by 5 bases and 2 bases, with 8 bases remaining between them. The CDR3 contains 13 residues. CDR3 region: CASSQGFTDTQYF. The CDR3 coding sequence is TGTGCCAGCAGCCAGGGATTCACAGATACGCAGTATTTT.

V and J are TRBV19 and TRBJ2-7; D might be TRBD1 (6 bases). V was shortened by 4 bases and J by 1 base, with 14 bases between the two germline ends. The CDR3 is made up of 15 amino acids. Germline CDR1 reads LNHDA; CDR2 reads SQIVND (reference sequence). CDR3: CASSTGGQFSYEQYF. The CDR3 DNA follows: TGTGCCAGTAGTACCGGCGGACAGTTTTCCTACGAGCAGTACTTC.

This clone showed up just once. The J gene is TRBJ2-5, the V gene TRBV15, with TRBD1 as a possible D gene (6 bases). The ends were cut back, 7 bases at V and 5 bases at J, with 23 bases in the middle. Germline CDR1 is LNHNV and CDR2 is YYDKDF (reference sequence). The CDR3 sequence is 16 residues long. The CDR3 loop reads CATTSHPSGVSETQYF. The CDR3 bases are TGTGCCACCACCTCCCATCCCTCAGGGGTCTCGGAGACCCAGTACTTC.

The chain carries TRBV28 and TRBJ1-1, with no clear D. CDR1 is MDHEN and CDR2 is SYDVKM in the germline V gene. This CDR3 has 16 residues. With 1 base removed from V and 6 bases from J, the gap between germline ends came to 18 bases. The CDR3 DNA sequence: TGTGCCAGCAGTTTATCCGTGCAGGACTGGCCCCCTGAAGCTTTCTTT. This codes for CASSLSVQDWPPEAFF.